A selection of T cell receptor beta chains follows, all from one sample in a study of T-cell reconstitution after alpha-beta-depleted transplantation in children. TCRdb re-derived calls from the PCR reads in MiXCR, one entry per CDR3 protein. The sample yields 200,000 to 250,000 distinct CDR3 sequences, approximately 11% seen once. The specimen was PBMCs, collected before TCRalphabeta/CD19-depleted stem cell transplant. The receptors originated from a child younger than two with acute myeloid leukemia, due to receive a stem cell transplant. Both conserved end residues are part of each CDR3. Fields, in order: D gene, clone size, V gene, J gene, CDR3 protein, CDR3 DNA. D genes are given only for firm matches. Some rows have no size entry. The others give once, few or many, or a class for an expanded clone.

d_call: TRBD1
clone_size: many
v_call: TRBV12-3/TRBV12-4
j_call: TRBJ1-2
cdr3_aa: CASSRTGANYGYTF
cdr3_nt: TGTGCCAGCAGTCGTACAGGGGCCAACTATGGCTACACCTTC

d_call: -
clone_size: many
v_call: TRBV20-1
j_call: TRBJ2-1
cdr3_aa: CSARVFGTSLNEQFF
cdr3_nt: TGCAGTGCTAGAGTCTTTGGGACATCCCTCAATGAGCAGTTCTTC

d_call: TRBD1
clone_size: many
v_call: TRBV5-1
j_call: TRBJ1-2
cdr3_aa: CASSPQTGASLRYTF
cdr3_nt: TGCGCCAGCAGCCCGCAGACAGGGGCCAGTCTGAGGTACACCTTC

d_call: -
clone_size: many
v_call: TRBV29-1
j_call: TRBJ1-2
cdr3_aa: CSVEAPGGGYTF
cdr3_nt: TGCAGCGTTGAGGCCCCCGGAGGGGGCTACACCTTC

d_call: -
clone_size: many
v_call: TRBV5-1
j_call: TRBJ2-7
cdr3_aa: CASSLAGDANEQYF
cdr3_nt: TGCGCCAGCAGCTTGGCGGGAGACGCTAACGAGCAGTACTTC

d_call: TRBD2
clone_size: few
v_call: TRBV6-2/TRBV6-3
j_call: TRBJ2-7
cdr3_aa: CASRTSGGAREQYF
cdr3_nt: TGTGCCAGCCGGACTAGCGGGGGGGCCCGCGAGCAGTACTTC

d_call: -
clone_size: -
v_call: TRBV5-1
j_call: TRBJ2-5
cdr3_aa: CASSLSVAGIQETQYF
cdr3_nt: TGCGCCAGCAGCTTGTCAGTCGCCGGGATCCAAGAGACCCAGTACTTC

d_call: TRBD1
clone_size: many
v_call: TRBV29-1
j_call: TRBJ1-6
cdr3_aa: CSVKGTDNSPLHF
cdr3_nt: TGCAGCGTTAAGGGGACAGATAATTCACCCCTCCACTTT

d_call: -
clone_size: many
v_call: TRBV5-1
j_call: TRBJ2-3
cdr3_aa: CASSLAWLQRTDTQYF
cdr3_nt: TGCGCCAGCAGCTTGGCCTGGCTACAGCGCACAGATACGCAGTATTTT

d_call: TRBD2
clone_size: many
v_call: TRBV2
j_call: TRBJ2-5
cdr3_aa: CASSGLAGVGETQYF
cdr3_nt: TGTGCCAGCAGCGGACTAGCGGGAGTTGGAGAGACCCAGTACTTC

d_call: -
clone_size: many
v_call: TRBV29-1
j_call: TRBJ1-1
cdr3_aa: CSPEVPQLMSTEAFF
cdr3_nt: TGCAGCCCCGAAGTCCCCCAGCTCATGAGCACTGAAGCTTTCTTT

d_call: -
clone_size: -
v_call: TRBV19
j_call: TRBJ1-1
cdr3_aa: CASNQGSNTEAFF
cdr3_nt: TGTGCCAGTAACCAGGGATCTAACACTGAAGCTTTCTTT

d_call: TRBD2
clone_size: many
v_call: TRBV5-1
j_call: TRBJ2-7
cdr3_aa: CASSPGLARYEQYF
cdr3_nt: TGCGCCAGCAGCCCCGGACTAGCTCGCTACGAGCAGTACTTC

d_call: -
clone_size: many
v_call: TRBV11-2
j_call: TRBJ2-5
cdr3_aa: CASSLDEGRETQYF
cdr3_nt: TGTGCCAGCAGCTTAGATGAGGGTAGGGAGACCCAGTACTTC

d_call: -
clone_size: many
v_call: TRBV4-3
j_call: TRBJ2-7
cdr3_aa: CASSQDYLSYEQYF
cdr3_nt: TGCGCCAGCAGCCAAGATTATCTTTCCTACGAGCAGTACTTC

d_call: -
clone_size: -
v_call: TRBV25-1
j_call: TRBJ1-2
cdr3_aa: CASTNSGYTYGYTF
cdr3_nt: TGTGCCAGCACAAATTCAGGGTACACTTATGGCTACACCTTC

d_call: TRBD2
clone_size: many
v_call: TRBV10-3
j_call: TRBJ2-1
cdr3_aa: CAISGGLAAYNEQFF
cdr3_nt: TGTGCCATAAGCGGTGGCCTAGCGGCCTACAATGAGCAGTTCTTC

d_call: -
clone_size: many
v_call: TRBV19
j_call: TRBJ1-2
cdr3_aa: CASSIFGRNYGYTF
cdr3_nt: TGTGCCAGTAGTATATTCGGCAGAAACTATGGCTACACCTTC

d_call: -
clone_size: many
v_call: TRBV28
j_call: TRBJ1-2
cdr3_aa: CDSSFRRGDYTF
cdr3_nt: TGTGACAGCAGTTTCCGGAGGGGCGACTACACCTTC

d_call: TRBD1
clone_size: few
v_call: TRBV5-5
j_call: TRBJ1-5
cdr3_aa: CASSFGQGSQPQHF
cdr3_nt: TGTGCCAGCAGCTTTGGACAGGGTAGTCAGCCCCAGCATTTT

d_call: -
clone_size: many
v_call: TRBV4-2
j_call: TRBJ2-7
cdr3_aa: CASSQEGGTYEQYF
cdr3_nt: TGTGCCAGCAGCCAAGAGGGGGGAACCTACGAGCAGTACTTC

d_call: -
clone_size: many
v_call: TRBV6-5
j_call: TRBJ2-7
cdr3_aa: CASHGTARTLYEQYF
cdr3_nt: TGTGCCAGCCACGGGACGGCACGGACCCTTTACGAGCAGTACTTC

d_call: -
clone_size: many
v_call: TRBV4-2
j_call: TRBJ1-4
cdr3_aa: CASSQAGTGGPDNEKLFF
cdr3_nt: TGTGCCAGCAGCCAAGCAGGCACCGGCGGGCCCGATAATGAAAAACTGTTTTTT

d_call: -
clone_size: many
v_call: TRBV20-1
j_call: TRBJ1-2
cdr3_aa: CSAGRPLYGYTF
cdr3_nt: TGCAGTGCTGGACGGCCACTCTATGGCTACACCTTC

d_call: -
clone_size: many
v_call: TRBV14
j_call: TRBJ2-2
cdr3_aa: CASSQVAGTGELFF
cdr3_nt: TGTGCCAGCAGCCAAGTTGCTGGTACCGGGGAGCTGTTTTTT

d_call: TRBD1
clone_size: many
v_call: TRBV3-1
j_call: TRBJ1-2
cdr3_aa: CASSRDAGGLYGYTF
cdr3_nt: TGTGCCAGCAGCCGCGATGCAGGGGGACTCTATGGCTACACCTTC

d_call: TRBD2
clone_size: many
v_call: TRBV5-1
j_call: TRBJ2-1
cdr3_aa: CASSLEGPGTRGNEQFF
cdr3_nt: TGCGCCAGCAGCTTGGAAGGCCCCGGGACTAGGGGAAATGAGCAGTTCTTC

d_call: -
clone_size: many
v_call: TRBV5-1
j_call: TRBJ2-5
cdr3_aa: CASSLAWWETQYF
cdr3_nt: TGCGCCAGCAGCTTGGCCTGGTGGGAGACCCAGTACTTC

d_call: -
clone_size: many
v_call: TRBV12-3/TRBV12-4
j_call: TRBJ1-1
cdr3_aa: CASSYTSRNTEAFF
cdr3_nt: TGTGCCAGCAGTTATACTAGCCGGAACACTGAAGCTTTCTTT

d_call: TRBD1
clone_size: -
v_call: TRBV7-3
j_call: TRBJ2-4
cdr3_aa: CASSRPGTGQNIQYF
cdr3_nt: TGTGCCAGCAGCCGCCCCGGGACAGGACAAAACATTCAGTACTTC

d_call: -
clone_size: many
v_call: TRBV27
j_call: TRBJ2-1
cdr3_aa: CASSLSLKRNEQFF
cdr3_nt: TGTGCCAGCAGTTTATCGTTGAAGCGCAATGAGCAGTTCTTC

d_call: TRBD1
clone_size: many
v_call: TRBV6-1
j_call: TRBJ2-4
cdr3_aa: CASSEGRQGLIAKNIQYF
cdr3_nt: TGTGCCAGCAGTGAAGGCCGACAGGGGCTAATAGCCAAAAACATTCAGTACTTC

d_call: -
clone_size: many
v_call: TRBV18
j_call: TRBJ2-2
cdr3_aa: CASSSNGGGANTGELFF
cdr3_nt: TGTGCCAGCTCATCCAACGGGGGCGGCGCGAACACCGGGGAGCTGTTTTTT

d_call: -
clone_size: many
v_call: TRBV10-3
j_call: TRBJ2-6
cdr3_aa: CAIGPRSGVGKGASGANVLTF
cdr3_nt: TGTGCCATCGGCCCCCGATCAGGGGTCGGAAAAGGAGCTTCTGGGGCCAACGTCCTGACTTTC

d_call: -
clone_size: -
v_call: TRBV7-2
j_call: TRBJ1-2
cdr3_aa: CASSSRRPNYGYTF
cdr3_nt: TGTGCCAGCAGCTCTAGGCGACCTAACTATGGCTACACCTTC

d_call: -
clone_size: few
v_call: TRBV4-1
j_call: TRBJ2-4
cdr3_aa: CASSQADSLAKNIQYF
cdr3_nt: TGCGCCAGCAGCCAAGCCGACAGTTTAGCCAAAAACATTCAGTACTTC

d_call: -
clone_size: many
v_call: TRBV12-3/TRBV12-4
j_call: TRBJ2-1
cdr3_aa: CASSTVPSSYNEQFF
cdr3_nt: TGTGCCAGCAGTACGGTCCCCTCGTCCTACAATGAGCAGTTCTTC

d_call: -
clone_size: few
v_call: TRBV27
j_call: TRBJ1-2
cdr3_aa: CASSFSTGSYGYTF
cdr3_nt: TGTGCCAGCAGTTTCTCCACAGGTAGCTATGGCTACACCTTC

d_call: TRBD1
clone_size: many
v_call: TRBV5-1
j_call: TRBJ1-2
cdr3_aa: CASSTGTGGYGYTF
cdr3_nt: TGCGCCAGCAGTACCGGGACAGGAGGCTATGGCTACACCTTC

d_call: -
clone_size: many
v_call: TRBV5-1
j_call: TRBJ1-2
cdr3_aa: CASSLAGGSGYTF
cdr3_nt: TGCGCCAGCAGCTTGGCTGGAGGGAGCGGCTACACCTTC

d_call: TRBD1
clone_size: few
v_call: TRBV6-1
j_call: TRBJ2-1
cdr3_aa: CASKRSGTGFIEQFF
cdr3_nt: TGTGCCAGTAAGCGTTCCGGGACAGGGTTTATTGAGCAGTTCTTC